The clone carrying this T cell receptor (beta chain) has a handful of counts. Participants came from some 23 US areas, aged roughly 18 to 100 years. Allocation to cohorts depended on clinical history reported by the participants. This sample was included in a study of blood T cell repertoires in COVID-19. Study overall: Sample material is recorded as cDNA or gDNA derived from T cells, B-cell-depleted T cells, or PBMCs.

Per germline, CDR1 KGHSH and CDR2 LQKENI. This CDR3 comprises 16 residues. V was cut by 6 bases and J by 5 bases, with 22 bases left in between. The table came from immunoSEQ multiplex PCR; TCRdb's copy has only in-frame clones and leaves some out. The table records some 420,000 clones, 75% to 90% of them present only once. This clonotype was sampled from a man between 25 and 39 years old who had recovered from COVID-19. The sample taken for sequencing was PBMCs or T cells enriched from blood (not recorded which). The chain recombines TRBV18 with TRBJ1-1, with D unresolved. The CDR3 DNA sequence: TGTGCCAGCTCGCCGTTGAGTTGGGCCTCGGGAACTGAAGCTTTCTTT. Translating it yields CASSPLSWASGTEAFF.